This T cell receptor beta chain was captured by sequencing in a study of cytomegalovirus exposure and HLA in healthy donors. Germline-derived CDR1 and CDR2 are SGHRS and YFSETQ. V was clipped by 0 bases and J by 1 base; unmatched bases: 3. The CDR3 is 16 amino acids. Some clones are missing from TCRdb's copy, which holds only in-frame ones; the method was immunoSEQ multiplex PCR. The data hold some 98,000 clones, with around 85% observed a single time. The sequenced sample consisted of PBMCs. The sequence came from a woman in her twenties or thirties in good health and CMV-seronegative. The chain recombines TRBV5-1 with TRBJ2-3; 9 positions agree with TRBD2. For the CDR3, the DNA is TGCGCCAGCAGCTTGGTTCTAGCGGGACGCACAGATACGCAGTATTTT. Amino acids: CASSLVLAGRTDTQYF.